The 27 T cell receptor beta chains given below trace back to one sample, sequenced in a study of neurological immune-mediated disorders. Described time point: longitudinal time-point 3. MiXCR was run by TCRdb on the 5' RACE reads, yielding one entry per CDR3 protein. Of about 80,000 distinct CDR3 sequences in the sample, 3.5% to 5.5% were seen once. Sequencing was performed on PBMCs. All receptors come from an older woman with multiple sclerosis.

About this clonotype: A single base separates this from a much larger clone, so it may be a read error. The chain links TRBV3-1 to TRBJ1-4; D ambiguous. Trimming shortened V by 4 bases and J by 2 bases, and 11 bases separated the two germline ends. From germline, CDR1 is LGHDT and CDR2 YNNKEL (reference sequence). This CDR3 comprises 15 residues. CDR3 coding DNA: TGTGCCAGCAGCCCATCATTGAGGACTAATGAAAAACTGTTTTTT. It codes for CASSPSLRTNEKLFF.

This clonotype was recorded many times. V and J are TRBV12-3 or TRBV12-4 and TRBJ2-1, with D hard to call. V lost 3 bases and J 13 bases, leaving 10 bases between the germline ends. The CDR3 contains 11 residues. The DNA of the CDR3 is TGTGCCAGCAGTTTTTACCAAAGCCAGTTCTTC. Its translation: CASSFYQSQFF.

As concerns this clonotype: One end of the junction fails to match germline, which may point to a read error. The rearrangement joins TRBV7-8 to TRBJ2-2; the D gene is possibly TRBD2 (5 bases). From germline, CDR1 is SGHVS and CDR2 FQNEAQ. The CDR3 covers 14 residues. CDR3 in DNA: TGTGCCAACAGCTTAGATCCGTCCACCGGGGAACTGTTTTTT. As protein: CANSLDPSTGELFF.

In its sample, this clonotype was seen many times. In DNA, the CDR3 is TGCGCCAGCAGCTTTCCGCAAGCGAACACTGAAGCTTTCTTT. Translating gives CASSFPQANTEAFF. This sequence joins TRBV5-1 and TRBJ1-1; unclear D gene. Trimming took 2 bases from V and 1 from J, leaving 9 bases between them. Germline V gene lookup returns CDR1 SGHRS and CDR2 YFSETQ. The CDR3 is 14 residues long.

This clonotype was observed at least ten times. The chain uses TRBV2 and TRBJ1-1; tentative D call: TRBD1 (5 bases). The CDR3 sequence is 15 residues long. The germline gives CDR1 SNHLY, CDR2 FYNNEI. Trimming stripped 6 bases from V and 3 bases from J, with 17 bases between. The CDR3 region is CASRANRDGYTEAFF. The CDR3 coding sequence is TGTGCCAGCAGGGCTAACCGGGACGGTTACACTGAAGCTTTCTTT. The full variable domain, with the rest looked up from reference TRBV2 and TRBJ1-1, is EPEVTQTPSHQVTQMGQEVILRCVPISNHLYFYWYRQILGQKVEFLVSFYNNEISEKSEIFDDQFSVERPDGSNFTLKIRSTKLEDSAMYFCASRANRDGYTEAFFGQGTRLTVV.

To note about this clonotype: This sequence may be a read error, since a much larger clone differs from it by one base. The chain recombines TRBV5-1 with TRBJ2-3, with 8 bases identical to TRBD2. This CDR3 contains 16 residues. Germline-derived CDR1 and CDR2 are SGHRS and YFSETQ. The CDR3 reads CASSLKSSGPTDKQYF. In DNA, the CDR3 is TGCGCCAGCAGCTTGAAGTCTAGCGGGCCCACAGATAAGCAGTATTTT.

This clonotype was detected a few times. The chain recombines TRBV11-2 with TRBJ2-6, with D hard to call. The CDR3 has 18 residues. V lost 2 bases, J lost 0 bases, and 14 bases lay in between. CDR1 is SGHAT, CDR2 FQNNGV, per germline. CDR3 region: CASSLRQALPSGANVLTF. Here the CDR3 DNA reads TGTGCCAGCAGCTTACGGCAGGCCTTACCCTCTGGGGCCAACGTCCTGACTTTC.

The sample holds many counts of this clonotype. The chain links TRBV20-1 to TRBJ2-5; 9 nucleotides align to TRBD2. J gave up 5 bases and V 6 bases, and 13 bases lay outside the gene matches. The germline CDR1 and CDR2 sequences are DFQATT and SNEGSKA (reference sequence). The CDR3 runs to 15 residues. The CDR3 DNA follows: TGCAGTGCAGTTCTTAGCGGGGGATTGAGGGAGACCCAGTACTTC. Translating it yields CSAVLSGGLRETQYF.

This clonotype was observed many times. This chain uses TRBV14 with TRBJ1-5; no clear D. The V and J ends lost 0 bases and 5 bases respectively, with 5 bases between them. The germline gives CDR1 SGHDN, CDR2 FVKESK. CDR3 length: 13 residues. CDR3 sequence reads: CASSQDGDQPQHF. In DNA, the CDR3 is TGTGCCAGCAGCCAAGATGGTGATCAGCCCCAGCATTTT. Based on the CDR3 plus reference TRBV14 and TRBJ1-5, the full variable domain is EAGVTQFPSHSVIEKGQTVTLRCDPISGHDNLYWYRRVMGKEIKFLLHFVKESKQDESGMPNNRFLAERTGGTYSTLKVQPAELEDSGVYFCASSQDGDQPQHFGDGTRLSIL.

This clonotype was recorded many times. The CDR3, as DNA: TGTGCCAGCAGGCTAGCCCCAGGGGTCAGCACAGATACGCAGTATTTT. It is translated as CASRLAPGVSTDTQYF. The V call is TRBV2, the J call TRBJ2-3; D might be TRBD1 (6 bases). V lost 6 bases and J 0 bases, leaving 16 bases between the germline ends. CDR3 length: 16 residues. The germline V gene has CDR1 SNHLY and CDR2 FYNNEI.

This clonotype came up many times. The rearrangement links TRBV5-1 to TRBJ2-2, with 7 bases matching TRBD1. CDR3 length equals 12 residues. Unmatched junction bases numbered 2, after V lost 4 bases and J lost 8 bases. Germline CDR1 SGHRS, CDR2 YFSETQ. The CDR3 coding sequence is TGCGCCAGCAGCCTGGGACAGGGGGAGCTGTTTTTT. Its protein is CASSLGQGELFF.

This clonotype has ten or more counts. The rearrangement links TRBV5-1 to TRBJ2-7, with TRBD1 identical over 8 bases. V was pared by 2 bases and J by 5 bases, with 6 bases of the junction left unmatched. Germline assignment: CDR1 SGHRS and CDR2 YFSETQ. This CDR3 contains 14 residues. CDR3 in amino acids: CASSFTGGINEQYF. CDR3 sequence (DNA): TGCGCCAGCAGCTTCACAGGGGGAATCAACGAGCAGTACTTC.

This clonotype occurred many times. This chain links TRBV5-1 with TRBJ2-7; the D gene is possibly TRBD2 (6 bases). Trimming shortened V by 0 bases and J by 2 bases, and 9 bases separated the two germline ends. The germline gives CDR1 SGHRS, CDR2 YFSETQ. The CDR3 loop spans 14 amino acids. The CDR3 nucleotides are TGCGCCAGCAGCTTGGTGGGGGGTCCCTACGAGCAGTACTTC. The encoded protein is CASSLVGGPYEQYF.

In this sample, this clonotype turned up many times. The CDR3 DNA reads as TGTGCCAGCAGCCAGGGAGATGAGCAGTTCTTC. Encoded protein: CASSQGDEQFF. This rearrangement joins TRBV4-2 to TRBJ2-1, with a tentative D call TRBD2 (5 bases). Deletions cut 3 bases from V and 8 bases from J, with 5 bases between. Germline assignment: CDR1 LGHNA and CDR2 YNFKEQ. CDR3 length equals 11 residues.

In its sample, this clonotype was seen many times. The chain joins TRBV5-1 to TRBJ2-2; maybe TRBD2 (6 bases). The CDR3 has 15 residues. V lost 2 bases, J lost 2 bases, and 10 bases lay in between. Germline CDR1 and CDR2: SGHRS and YFSETQ. The CDR3 DNA sequence: TGCGCCAGCAGCTTAATAGCGGAAAACACCGGGGAGCTGTTTTTT. Translating gives CASSLIAENTGELFF. Based on the CDR3 plus reference TRBV5-1 and TRBJ2-2, the full variable domain is KAGVTQTPRYLIKTRGQQVTLSCSPISGHRSVSWYQQTPGQGLQFLFEYFSETQRNKGNFPGRFSGRQFSNSRSEMNVSTLELGDSALYLCASSLIAENTGELFFGEGSRLTVL.

This clonotype was observed many times. CDR3 DNA sequence: TGTGCCAGCAGTTTTACCGCCGGGAACAAAAACATTCAGTACTTC. Translated: CASSFTAGNKNIQYF. The V gene is TRBV28, the J gene TRBJ2-4, with D perhaps matching TRBD2 (5 bases). The germline gives CDR1 MDHEN, CDR2 SYDVKM. Trimming cost V 3 bases and J 3 bases, with 12 bases left between them. The CDR3 covers 15 residues. The whole variable domain, remainder taken from reference TRBV28 and TRBJ2-4, is DVKVTQSSRYLVKRTGEKVFLECVQDMDHENMFWYRQDPGLGLRLIYFSYDVKMKEKGDIPEGYSVSREKKERFSLILESASTNQTSMYLCASSFTAGNKNIQYFGAGTRLSVL.

The sample holds many counts of this clonotype. The chain joins TRBV10-3 to TRBJ2-5; 7 bases map to TRBD1. Germline V gene lookup returns CDR1 ENHRY and CDR2 SYGVKD. The CDR3 sequence is 13 residues long. V gave up 6 bases and J gave up 3 bases; unmatched junction bases: 4. The chain's CDR3 is CAIRTGLEETQYF. The DNA for the CDR3 is TGTGCCATCAGGACAGGGCTGGAAGAGACCCAGTACTTC.

This clonotype was seen ten or more times. This rearrangement joins TRBV3-1 to TRBJ2-2; D remains unclear. This CDR3 comprises 13 residues. V was cut by 0 bases and J by 6 bases, with 5 bases left in between. The germline V gene has CDR1 LGHDT and CDR2 YNNKEL (reference sequence). This CDR3 is CASSQDTPGELFF. The CDR3 DNA reads as TGTGCCAGCAGCCAAGATACCCCCGGGGAGCTGTTTTTT.

The table lists this clonotype with many counts. V is TRBV27 and J is TRBJ2-5, with 10 bases fitting TRBD1. V shed 5 bases, J shed 6 bases, and the junction held 6 bases outside the gene matches. From germline, CDR1 is MNHEY and CDR2 SMNVEV (reference sequence). The CDR3 consists of 14 residues. The chain's CDR3 is CASSPPGQGKTQYF. In nucleotides, the CDR3 is TGTGCCAGCAGTCCCCCGGGACAGGGGAAGACCCAGTACTTC.

This clonotype came up many times. The V call is TRBV5-1, the J call TRBJ1-1; no clear D. The CDR3 totals 14 residues. Between the trimmed V and J ends, which lost 0 bases and 3 bases, there was a span of 9 bases. CDR1 and CDR2 (germline): SGHRS, YFSETQ. This chain's CDR3 is CASSLGQADTEAFF. The CDR3 region has the DNA TGCGCCAGCAGCTTGGGGCAGGCGGACACTGAAGCTTTCTTT.

This clonotype was seen ten or more times. The genes are TRBV3-1 and TRBJ2-2; D uncertain. V shed 4 bases and J shed 6 bases, with 12 bases lying between them. Per germline, CDR1 LGHDT and CDR2 YNNKEL (reference sequence). The CDR3 spans 14 residues. CDR3 DNA sequence: TGTGCCAGCAGCCTAAAAATAGATCCCGGGGAGCTGTTTTTT. This sequence encodes CASSLKIDPGELFF.

This clonotype was counted ten times or more. CDR3 in amino acids: CASSLGQGPFLGNEQFF. Here the CDR3 DNA reads TGTGCCAGCAGCTTAGGTCAGGGCCCCTTCCTAGGCAATGAGCAGTTCTTC. The chain couples TRBV7-9 to TRBJ2-1; TRBD1 might be the D (5 bases). The CDR3 covers 17 residues. Trimming removed 1 base from V and 6 bases from J, with 19 bases in between. Germline CDR1 is SEHNR and CDR2 is FQNEAQ (reference sequence).

This clonotype came up a few times. The chain uses TRBV3-1 and TRBJ2-7, with 7 bases aligning to TRBD1. Germline V gene data show CDR1 as LGHDT and CDR2 as YNNKEL (reference sequence). V lost 5 bases and J lost 7; bases outside the gene matches: 11. There are 14 residues in the CDR3. CDR3 loop: CASSIQQGRREQYF. CDR3 bases: TGTGCCAGCAGCATCCAACAGGGGAGAAGAGAGCAGTACTTC.

This clonotype was observed at least ten times. This chain joins TRBV7-8 and TRBJ2-2; D remains ambiguous. Between the trimmed V and J ends, which lost 2 bases and 3 bases, there was a span of 7 bases. The germline CDR1 and CDR2 sequences are SGHVS and FQNEAQ. The CDR3 length is 14 residues. The CDR3 here is CASSLFKYTGELFF. The CDR3 bases are TGTGCCAGCAGCTTATTCAAGTACACCGGGGAGCTGTTTTTT.

In this sample, this clonotype turned up many times. V usage is TRBV21-1 and J usage is TRBJ1-6; TRBD1 was called by the table and not checked on the DNA. TRBV21-1 is annotated as a pseudogene. The CDR3 extends over 18 amino acids. The CDR3 is CASSKAGRQGGYNSPLHF. The CDR3 region has the DNA TGTGCCAGCAGCAAAGCTGGACGACAGGGGGGGTATAATTCACCCCTCCACTTT.

This clonotype was seen ten or more times. The rearrangement uses TRBV20-1 and TRBJ2-1, with TRBD1 as a possible D gene (6 bases). V dropped 3 bases and J dropped 10 bases, with 16 bases sitting between them. The germline V gene has CDR1 DFQATT and CDR2 SNEGSKA (reference sequence). The CDR3 sequence is 13 residues long. Here the CDR3 reads CSASANTGTEQFF. The CDR3 DNA is TGCAGTGCTAGCGCCAATACCGGGACAGAGCAGTTCTTC.

This clonotype was seen repeatedly, ten times or more. J is TRBJ1-3 and V is TRBV20-1, with 7 bases aligning to TRBD1. J gave up 0 bases and V 3 bases, and 14 bases lay outside the gene matches. This CDR3 contains 18 residues. The V gene's germline CDR1 is DFQATT and CDR2 SNEGSKA (reference sequence). The CDR3 is CSARKVGAGQASGNTIYF. DNA for the CDR3: TGCAGTGCTAGGAAAGTGGGGGCAGGACAGGCCTCTGGAAACACCATATATTTT.